This T cell receptor beta chain was captured by sequencing in a study of siplizumab effects on memory and regulatory T cells. Clones were sequenced by immunoSEQ multiplex PCR, and TCRdb holds only the in-frame ones, with some missing. Of about 100,000 clones detected, 92% appear once; the ten largest clones hold about 0.7%. Concerning this clone itself: Its cognate antigen is unknown.

Overall study findings and caveats: Among alloreactive clones, only a minor fraction mapped to unstimulated subsets.

Sequencing was done on a sample of Tregs sorted from blood. The receptor's source is a human donor in good health.

The CDR3 coding sequence is TGTGCCAGTAAACTAGCGGGAGGCACAGATACGCAGTATTTT. Protein sequence: CASKLAGGTDTQYF. The V gene is TRBV19, the J gene TRBJ2-3; TRBD2 matches at 11 bases. The CDR3 totals 14 residues. From germline, CDR1 is LNHDA and CDR2 SQIVND (reference sequence). The ends lost 7 bases at V and 1 base at J; junction bases unmatched: 1.